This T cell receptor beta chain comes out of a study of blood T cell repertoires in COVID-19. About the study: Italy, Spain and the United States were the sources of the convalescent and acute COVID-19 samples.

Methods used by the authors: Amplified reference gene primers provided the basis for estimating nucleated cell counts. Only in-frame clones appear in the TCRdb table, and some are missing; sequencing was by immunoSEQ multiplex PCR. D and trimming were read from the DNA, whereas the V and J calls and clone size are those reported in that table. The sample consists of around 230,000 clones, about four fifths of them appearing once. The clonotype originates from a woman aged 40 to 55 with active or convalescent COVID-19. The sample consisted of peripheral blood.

As DNA, the CDR3 is TGTGCCAGCAGTTTAACGGGCAATCAGCCCCAGCATTTT. The encoded protein is CASSLTGNQPQHF. This chain joins TRBV12-3 or TRBV12-4 and TRBJ1-5; D is unclear. The V and J ends lost 2 bases and 2 bases respectively, with 4 bases between them. This CDR3 is built from 13 residues.